The 18 T cell receptor beta chains below come from one sample, sequenced in a study of blood T cell repertoires in COVID-19. Profiled with immunoSEQ multiplex PCR; TCRdb holds only in-frame clones, not every one. The repertoire has about 36,000 clones, around four fifths of them found once; the top ten carry more than 1.5%. The sequenced material came from peripheral blood. The origin of the receptors is a man aged 55 to 70 with COVID-19, enrolled during active disease.

The gene calls are TRBV2 and TRBJ1-2; D unclear. Germline V gene sequence: CDR1 SNHLY, CDR2 FYNNEI. Trimming removed 2 bases from V and 8 bases from J, with 6 bases in between. The length of the CDR3 is 11 residues. CDR3 sequence (DNA): TGTGCCAGCAGTGAACAGAGGGGCTACACCTTC. This gives the protein CASSEQRGYTF.

In DNA form, the CDR3 reads TGTGCCAGCAGCTTAATGAGACAGACCTACTATGGCTACACCTTC. It specifies CASSLMRQTYYGYTF. The gene calls are TRBV7-9 and TRBJ1-2; weak D call: TRBD1 (5 bases). There are 15 residues in the CDR3. CDR1 and CDR2 (germline): SEHNR, FQNEAQ (reference sequence). Deletions cut 2 bases from V and 3 bases from J, with 13 bases between.

The chain has TRBV5-4 and TRBJ2-5; 11 positions match TRBD2. V gave up 5 bases and J gave up 4 bases; unmatched junction bases: 10. Per germline, CDR1 SGHNT and CDR2 YYREEE (reference sequence). CDR3 length equals 16 residues. This CDR3 reads CASSSTSGSFGETQYF. CDR3 coding DNA: TGTGCCAGCAGTTCCACTAGCGGGAGTTTCGGAGAGACCCAGTACTTC.

The chain combines TRBV2 with TRBJ1-5, with D tentatively TRBD1 (6 bases). This CDR3 is built from 15 residues. Trimming pared 6 bases from V and 4 bases from J, leaving 16 bases between. Per the germline V gene, CDR1 is SNHLY and CDR2 is FYNNEI. The CDR3 DNA follows: TGTGCCAGCAGCCACGGACAGAGTTTTAATCAGCCCCAGCATTTT. This encodes CASSHGQSFNQPQHF.

V gene TRBV3-1 (or the pseudogene TRBV3-2) combines with J gene TRBJ2-7; tentatively, D is TRBD2 (5 bases). The CDR3 is made up of 15 amino acids. The germline V gene encodes CDR1 LGHDT and CDR2 YNNKEL (reference sequence). Deletions cut 0 bases from V and 6 bases from J, with 15 bases between. The CDR3 DNA is TGTGCCAGCAGCCAAGATTTAGGGAGTACTAGCGAGCAGTACTTC. Protein product: CASSQDLGSTSEQYF.

The V gene is TRBV5-1, the J gene TRBJ2-2, with a possible D match to TRBD1 (5 bases). The CDR3 contains 13 residues. Trimming cost V 7 bases and J 5 bases, with 12 bases left between them. Germline loops: CDR1 SGHRS, CDR2 YFSETQ. This chain's CDR3 is CASSPRETGELFF. The CDR3 DNA reads as TGCGCCAGCTCCCCCAGGGAAACCGGGGAGCTGTTTTTT.

The J gene is TRBJ1-5, the V gene TRBV19; TRBD1 matches at 7 bases. The germline CDR1 and CDR2 sequences are LNHDA and SQIVND (reference sequence). V gave up 5 bases and J gave up 4 bases; unmatched junction bases: 5. CDR3 size: 14 residues. CDR3 coding DNA: TGTGCCAGTAGTTTCCGGGACAGTAATCAGCCCCAGCATTTT. Translated, it gives CASSFRDSNQPQHF. The whole variable domain, filled in from reference TRBV19 and TRBJ1-5, reads DGGITQSPKYLFRKEGQNVTLSCEQNLNHDAMYWYRQDPGQGLRLIYYSQIVNDFQKGDIAEGYSVSREKKESFPLTVTSAQKNPTAFYLCASSFRDSNQPQHFGDGTRLSIL.

V gene TRBV7-3 combines with J gene TRBJ2-3, with D maybe TRBD2 (5 bases). The germline V and J ends were trimmed by 5 bases and 6 bases, with 6 bases remaining between them. The V gene's germline CDR1 is SGHTA and CDR2 FQGTGA. CDR3 length equals 11 residues. CDR3 coding DNA: TGTGCCAGCAGCACGGGGGATACGCAGTATTTT. Encoded protein: CASSTGDTQYF.

The rearrangement links TRBV2 to TRBJ2-2, with a possible D match to TRBD1 (6 bases). Trimming pared 7 bases from V and 3 bases from J, leaving 15 bases between. The CDR3 loop spans 15 amino acids. Germline V gene sequence: CDR1 SNHLY, CDR2 FYNNEI. In nucleotides, the CDR3 is TGTGCCAGCATCCGGGACATCCTATACACCGGGGAGCTGTTTTTT. It specifies CASIRDILYTGELFF.

This clone was found a few times. This chain uses TRBV5-4 with TRBJ1-6; D remains ambiguous. Trimming shortened V by 0 bases and J by 2 bases, and 9 bases separated the two germline ends. CDR1 is SGHNT, CDR2 YYREEE, per germline (reference sequence). This CDR3 is built from 16 residues. The CDR3 protein is CASSLGPLTYNSPLHF. As DNA, the CDR3 is TGTGCCAGCAGCTTGGGTCCGTTAACCTATAATTCACCCCTCCACTTT.

The V gene is TRBV25-1, the J gene TRBJ1-4; perhaps TRBD1 as D (6 bases). The germline gives CDR1 MGHDK, CDR2 SYGVNS. CDR3 length: 15 residues. V was pared by 3 bases and J by 5 bases, with 13 bases between. CDR3: CASSDNRVRNEKLFF. The CDR3, as DNA: TGTGCCAGCAGTGATAACAGGGTACGGAATGAAAAACTGTTTTTT. The full variable domain, in which reference TRBV25-1 and TRBJ1-4 provide the parts outside the CDR3, is EADIYQTPRYLVIGTGKKITLECSQTMGHDKMYWYQQDPGMELHLIHYSYGVNSTEKGDLSSESTVSRIRTEHFPLTLESARPSHTSQYLCASSDNRVRNEKLFFGSGTQLSVL.

V usage is TRBV19 and J usage is TRBJ1-2; the D gene is possibly TRBD1 (6 bases). The CDR3 runs to 13 residues. V lost 3 bases and J 8 bases, leaving 13 bases between the germline ends. The V gene's germline CDR1 is LNHDA and CDR2 SQIVND (reference sequence). Here the CDR3 DNA reads TGTGCCAGTAGTATTGGGCAGGGGAGAGGCTACACCTTC. This codes for CASSIGQGRGYTF.

The V call is TRBV29-1, the J call TRBJ2-7; 7 nucleotides align to TRBD2. The CDR3 covers 14 residues. The V gene's germline CDR1 is SQVTM and CDR2 ANQGSEA. V shed 6 bases, J shed 1 base, and the junction held 9 bases outside the gene matches. The CDR3 DNA sequence: TGCAGCGTCCTCCCGGACGGGAGGTCCTACGAGCAGTACTTC. The encoded protein is CSVLPDGRSYEQYF.

The chain couples TRBV2 to TRBJ2-7, with TRBD2 as a possible D gene (5 bases). This CDR3 has 12 amino acids. Germline values: CDR1 SNHLY, CDR2 FYNNEI. Trimming stripped 4 bases from V and 7 bases from J, with 11 bases between. In nucleotides, the CDR3 is TGTGCCAGCAGTGCCCAGGAGGAAGAGCAGTACTTC. Residues: CASSAQEEEQYF. Complete variable domain (other parts from reference TRBV2 and TRBJ2-7): EPEVTQTPSHQVTQMGQEVILRCVPISNHLYFYWYRQILGQKVEFLVSFYNNEISEKSEIFDDQFSVERPDGSNFTLKIRSTKLEDSAMYFCASSAQEEEQYFGPGTRLTVT.

The chain recombines TRBV19 with TRBJ2-1; D may be TRBD2 (7 bases). With 6 bases removed from V and 7 bases from J, the gap between germline ends came to 16 bases. The CDR3 runs to 14 residues. Germline V lookup: CDR1 LNHDA, CDR2 SQIVND (reference sequence). This chain's CDR3 is CASRPVGGLNEQFF. The CDR3, as DNA: TGTGCCAGTAGGCCGGTGGGGGGGCTAAATGAGCAGTTCTTC.

The chain employs TRBV30 and TRBJ2-2; 8 nucleotides line up with TRBD2. Looked up from germline, CDR1 is GTSNPN and CDR2 is SVGIG (reference sequence). This CDR3 has 16 amino acids. V lost 0 bases, J lost 1 base, and 4 bases stayed unmatched. CDR3 coding DNA: TGTGCCTGGAGTGTCAGCGGGGGCCTGAACACCGGGGAGCTGTTTTTT. Translated, it gives CAWSVSGGLNTGELFF.

CDR3: CASSPGTAVEAFF. CDR3 DNA sequence: TGTGCCAGCAGCCCAGGGACAGCCGTTGAAGCTTTCTTT. The chain recombines TRBV3-1 (or the pseudogene TRBV3-2) with TRBJ1-1, with TRBD1 matching over 7 bases. The length of the CDR3 is 13 residues. The germline V gene encodes CDR1 LGHDT and CDR2 YNNKEL (reference sequence). The trim removed 4 bases at V and 7 bases at J, leaving 6 bases unmatched.

This clone showed up just a few times. V gene TRBV6-1 combines with J gene TRBJ1-4, with 7 bases that match TRBD1. In germline, CDR1 is MNHNS, CDR2 SASEGT. V gave up 4 bases and J gave up 8 bases; unmatched junction bases: 13. The CDR3 is made up of 16 amino acids. This CDR3 reads CASSGGYSTGAEKLFF. As DNA, the CDR3 is TGTGCCAGCAGTGGGGGGTATTCAACAGGGGCCGAAAAACTGTTTTTT.